This TCR beta chain was sequenced for a study of Graves' ophthalmopathy and Graves' hyperthyroidism. This clonotype was detected ten times or more. From RNA, the CDR3 regions of TCR beta chains were amplified and sequenced. Amplification began with first-round RT-PCR using HTBI primers, then second-round multiplex PCR was performed. Via MiXCR, TCRdb re-called the multiplex PCR reads, giving one row per CDR3 protein. The sample yields approximately 500,000 distinct CDR3 sequences, roughly an eighth seen once. Trimming cost V 7 bases and J 2 bases, with 14 bases left between them. The CDR3 loop spans 14 amino acids. Uncontrolled infections, pregnancy, lactation or other autoimmune diseases led to patient exclusion.

This sequence originates from a woman in her thirties with Graves' ophthalmopathy. Sample: blood. This rearrangement joins TRBV12-3 or TRBV12-4 to TRBJ1-1; D might be TRBD1 (5 bases). CDR3 region: CASNIQASNTEAFF. In DNA form, the CDR3 reads TGTGCCAGCAATATACAGGCATCTAACACTGAAGCTTTCTTT.